The clone carrying this TCR beta chain was seen once. What it recognizes is unknown. The donors were members of the validation cohort, which comprised roughly 120 subjects and was separate from the first cohort of 666 subjects. Germline lookup yields CDR1 PRHDT and CDR2 FYEKMQ (reference sequence). Trimming took 5 bases from V and 3 from J; bases not matched to a gene: 9. The CDR3 runs 17 residues. This table comes from immunoSEQ multiplex PCR, and its TCRdb copy is limited to in-frame clones, with some not included. The sample contains fewer than 250,000 clones, over 75% of which appear only once. The data stem from a study of cytomegalovirus exposure and HLA in healthy donors. Findings and caveats of the study: 164 TCR beta chains were listed as cytomegalovirus-associated. Within the 130 or so validation repertoires, first-cohort TCR clusters tended to co-occur, according to a later analysis. Among the CMV-associated chains, three were confirmed in vitro as specific for CMV antigens.

This chain joins TRBV13 and TRBJ2-5, with 13 nucleotides matching TRBD2. This TCR came from a woman younger than 35 in good health and CMV-seropositive. Sequencing used PBMCs. The CDR3 DNA reads as TGTGCCAGCAGCGGGGGGACTAGCGGGACCGGGGAAGAGACCCAGTACTTC. Protein: CASSGGTSGTGEETQYF. Looking up the rest from reference TRBV13 and TRBJ2-5 gives the full variable domain: AAGVIQSPRHLIKEKRETATLKCYPIPRHDTVYWYQQGPGQDPQFLISFYEKMQSDKGSIPDRFSAQQFSDYHSELNMSSLELGDSALYFCASSGGTSGTGEETQYFGPGTRLLVL.